These T cell receptor beta chains were read from a single sample in a study of glioma-infiltrating T cells. MiXCR was run by TCRdb on the multiplex PCR reads, yielding one entry per CDR3 protein. Among 150,000 or so distinct CDR3 sequences listed, about two fifths were seen once. Sequenced input: glioma tissue, nonneoplastic brain tissue, or PBMCs (not recorded which). These receptors came from a human donor with low-grade glioma or glioblastoma, undergoing nonglioma brain surgery, or in good health (not recorded which). Both conserved end residues are part of each CDR3. Each record gives: V gene, J gene, clone size, D gene, CDR3 DNA, CDR3 protein. D genes are given only for firm matches. The size field is filled for only some rows; it gives once, few, many or a size class.

TRBV6-2/TRBV6-3,TRBJ2-1,few,TRBD2,TGTGCCAGCAGTTTACTAGCGGGAGCCTCTGGCAATGAGCAGTTCTTC,CASSLLAGASGNEQFF
TRBV27,TRBJ1-1,many,TRBD1,TGTGCCAGCAGTTTATATACGGGACAGCAGACTGAAGCTTTCTTT,CASSLYTGQQTEAFF
TRBV25-1,TRBJ1-1,few,.,TGTGCCAGCAGTGAATATTACGGGAACACTGAAGCTTTCTTT,CASSEYYGNTEAFF
TRBV28,TRBJ2-3,.,.,TGTGCCAGCAGTTCAGAAGGACTAAGCACAGATACGCAGTATTTT,CASSSEGLSTDTQYF
TRBV6-2/TRBV6-3,TRBJ2-7,many,TRBD1,TGTGCCAGCAGTAACATCCAGGGGGACGAGCAGTACTTC,CASSNIQGDEQYF
TRBV12-3/TRBV12-4,TRBJ1-1,.,TRBD1,TGTGCCAGCACCCTGACAGGGGTGAACACTGAAGCTTTCTTT,CASTLTGVNTEAFF
TRBV6-1,TRBJ2-3,.,TRBD2,TGTGCCAGTCACGGGGGGGCGGGCACAGATACGCAGTATTTT,CASHGGAGTDTQYF
TRBV20-1,TRBJ1-1,few,.,TGCAGTGCTAATTTCCCTGGCCGAGAAGCTTTCTTT,CSANFPGREAFF
TRBV28,TRBJ1-6,.,TRBD1,TGTGCCAGCAATCTCGACAGGGGGTATTCACCCCTCCACTTT,CASNLDRGYSPLHF
TRBV30,TRBJ1-1,few,.,TGTGCCTCCAGCGAAAAGGGGATCGGGGATATGAACACTGAAGCTTTCTTT,CASSEKGIGDMNTEAFF
TRBV7-9,TRBJ1-1,few,.,TGTGCCAGCAGCTTAGTGGAGACAGGAGCTTTCTTT,CASSLVETGAFF
TRBV4-1,TRBJ2-2,.,.,TGCGCCAGCAGCCAAGAGCTGGACACTTTGAACACCGGGGAGCTGTTTTTT,CASSQELDTLNTGELFF
TRBV4-1,TRBJ2-2,.,.,TGCGCCAGCAGCCAAGTCCTTCCCGGCACCGGGGAGCTGTTTTTT,CASSQVLPGTGELFF
TRBV28,TRBJ1-6,.,.,TGTGCCAGCAGGGGCTCCTATAATTCACCCCTCCGCTTT,CASRGSYNSPLRF
TRBV12-3/TRBV12-4,TRBJ2-1,.,.,TGTGCCAGCAGCCGGGGTGTCAATGAGCAGTTCTTC,CASSRGVNEQFF
TRBV19,TRBJ2-7,.,.,TGTGCCAGTAGTATTTATGGGGGAACCCCTGTCTACGAGCAGTACTTC,CASSIYGGTPVYEQYF
TRBV6-2/TRBV6-3,TRBJ2-5,many,TRBD2,TGTGCCAGCAGTGACGGGACTAGCGGCCAAGAGACCCAGTACTTC,CASSDGTSGQETQYF
TRBV20-1,TRBJ1-1,few,TRBD1,TGCAGTGCTAACTGGGACAGGGGGCTAAGGAACACTGAAGCTTTCTTT,CSANWDRGLRNTEAFF
TRBV11-1,TRBJ2-1,.,.,TGTGCCAGCAGCTTATTCTGGGGGGCCAATGAGCAGTTCTTC,CASSLFWGANEQFF
TRBV6-1,TRBJ2-1,few,TRBD2,TGTGCCAGCAGGGGGACTAGCGGGACGAATGAGCAGTTCTTC,CASRGTSGTNEQFF
TRBV6-1,TRBJ1-3,few,.,TGTGCCAGCAGCGGAGGAGGCTCTGGAAACACCATATATTTT,CASSGGGSGNTIYF
TRBV15,TRBJ2-3,few,.,TGTGCCACCAGCAGAGTACGGAACACAGATACGCAGTATTTT,CATSRVRNTDTQYF
TRBV6-1,TRBJ2-1,.,.,TGTGCCAGCAGTGAGACTGGTTGGGGGAGCTCCTACAATGAGCAGTTCTTC,CASSETGWGSSYNEQFF
TRBV20-1,TRBJ2-3,.,TRBD2,TGCAGTGCTAGGGGGGGGACCACTAGCACAGATACGCAGTATTTT,CSARGGTTSTDTQYF
TRBV6-1,TRBJ2-3,.,TRBD1,TGTGCCAGCAGCCCCGGGACAGGGGTCGATGGCACAGATACGCAGTATTTT,CASSPGTGVDGTDTQYF
TRBV10-3,TRBJ2-3,few,TRBD2,TGTGCCATCAGTAGCGGGAGAGCTGAAGATACGCAGTATTTT,CAISSGRAEDTQYF
TRBV5-4,TRBJ2-3,.,.,TGTGCCCGCAGACACAGGGCTTCTTCCACAGATACGCAGTATTTT,CARRHRASSTDTQYF
TRBV6-2/TRBV6-3,TRBJ2-5,.,.,TGTGCCAGCAGTACTATAGCGGCGACAGCCCAAGAGACCCAGTACTTC,CASSTIAATAQETQYF
TRBV4-1,TRBJ1-5,once,.,TGCGCCAGCAGCCAAGACACGGAAAAGGGCAATCAGCCCCAGCATTTT,CASSQDTEKGNQPQHF
TRBV24-1,TRBJ2-2,.,.,TGTGCCACCAGTGATTTGCGTCAGGGTACCGGGGAGCTGTTTTTT,CATSDLRQGTGELFF
TRBV6-1,TRBJ1-2,few,TRBD1,TGTGCCAGCAGTGACACCGGGACAGGAGGGTTCTATGGCTACACCTTC,CASSDTGTGGFYGYTF
TRBV14,TRBJ2-3,.,.,TGTGCCAGCAGCCCCGGACGGGTGGGTACGCAGTATTTT,CASSPGRVGTQYF
TRBV6-2/TRBV6-3,TRBJ1-1,.,.,TGTGCCAGCAGTTCGGGGAGGGTCGGCACTGAAGCTTTCTTT,CASSSGRVGTEAFF
TRBV24-1,TRBJ2-2,few,.,TGTGCCACCAGCCATCCCACCGGGGAGCTGTTTTTT,CATSHPTGELFF
TRBV6-2/TRBV6-3,TRBJ1-3,.,.,TGTGCCAGCAGACCGGGGGCTGGAAACACCATATATTTT,CASRPGAGNTIYF
TRBV5-1,TRBJ1-5,.,.,TGCGCCAGCAGGCAGGACAGCAATAGCAATCAGCCCCAGCATTTT,CASRQDSNSNQPQHF
TRBV27,TRBJ1-2,many,TRBD1,TGTGCCAGCAGTTTAGGGACAGGGGATGGCTACACCTTC,CASSLGTGDGYTF
TRBV28,TRBJ2-7,.,TRBD1,TGTGCCAGCATCTCTCAGGGGACAGGGCCTTACGAGCAGTACTTC,CASISQGTGPYEQYF
TRBV11-2,TRBJ2-7,few,TRBD1,TGTGCCAGCAGCACGACAGGGGCCTACGAGCAGTACTTC,CASSTTGAYEQYF
TRBV6-1,TRBJ1-5,.,.,TGTGCCAGCAGGCAAGATAATCAGCCCCAGCATTTT,CASRQDNQPQHF
TRBV20-1,TRBJ2-1,few,TRBD2,TGCAGTGCCCCGACTAGCGGGGCCTACAATGAGCAGTTCTTC,CSAPTSGAYNEQFF
TRBV28,TRBJ2-1,.,.,TGTGCCAGTAACGTACCGACAGGAGGGGATCATGAGCAGTTCTTC,CASNVPTGGDHEQFF
TRBV4-2,TRBJ1-5,once,.,TGTGCCAGCAGCCAAGAGGGGGCCGGGGTTCAGCCCCAGCATTTT,CASSQEGAGVQPQHF
TRBV7-2,TRBJ1-5,.,.,TGTGCCCGCAGCGCAAGCGGCGGATTCAATCAGCCCCAGCATTTT,CARSASGGFNQPQHF
TRBV12-3/TRBV12-4,TRBJ1-5,few,.,TGTGCCAGCAGTGGGGGAGGGGGGCATCAGCCCCAGCATTTT,CASSGGGGHQPQHF
TRBV7-8,TRBJ1-5,.,.,TGTGCCAGCAGCTTTTTTCGGGGGAATAGCAATCAGCCCCAGCATTTT,CASSFFRGNSNQPQHF
TRBV27,TRBJ2-5,many,.,TGTGCCAGCAGTTTGCGTCCTCTGGAGACCCAGTACTTC,CASSLRPLETQYF
TRBV6-2/TRBV6-3,TRBJ2-2,.,TRBD1,TGTGCCAGCAGCCCGGGACCAACTCGGGACAGCACCGGGGAGCTGTTTTTT,CASSPGPTRDSTGELFF
TRBV11-2,TRBJ1-3,.,.,TGTGCCAGCAGCTCCGCGGGGAACACCATATATTTT,CASSSAGNTIYF
TRBV20-1,TRBJ2-7,.,.,TGCAGTGCTAGAGATTCCGCAGGGGCCTTATACGAGCAGTACTTC,CSARDSAGALYEQYF
TRBV6-1,TRBJ2-2,.,.,TGTGCCAGCAGTGAAGAAGGGTTTCACACCGGGGAGCTGTTTTTT,CASSEEGFHTGELFF
TRBV6-1,TRBJ1-4,.,.,TGTGCCAGCAGACGGAGCGGTGAAAAACTGTTTTTT,CASRRSGEKLFF
TRBV6-1,TRBJ2-5,few,TRBD2,TGTGCCAGCAGCTCCCTGTGGGCGGGAGTGGAGACCCAGTACTTC,CASSSLWAGVETQYF
TRBV19,TRBJ2-3,few,.,TGTGCCAGTATGAGGGATAATACGCAGTATTTT,CASMRDNTQYF
TRBV20-1,TRBJ2-3,.,.,TGCAGTGCCCCCCGGTGGGATACGCAGTATTTT,CSAPRWDTQYF
TRBV6-1,TRBJ1-5,.,.,TGTGCCAGCAGGCTTGAGTATCCTAACCAGCCCCAGCATTTT,CASRLEYPNQPQHF
TRBV28,TRBJ1-5,.,.,TGTGCCAGCAGTTCCCGACAGATAGGAGACAATCAGCCCCAGCATTTT,CASSSRQIGDNQPQHF
TRBV10-3,TRBJ1-2,few,TRBD1,TGTGCCATCGGGACAGGGGATTCTCGGGGCTACACCTTC,CAIGTGDSRGYTF
TRBV25-1,TRBJ1-1,few,.,TGTGCCAGCAGTGATATGAAGGGGATGGAAGCTTTCTTT,CASSDMKGMEAFF
TRBV6-5,TRBJ2-1,few,TRBD2,TGTGCCAGCAGTTCCCAGACTAGCGGGGGGCCCATCGAGCAGTTCTTC,CASSSQTSGGPIEQFF